The 23 T cell receptor beta chains reported below all come from one sample, sequenced in a study of CD8+ T cells in alopecia areata. Treatment meaning: oral pan-JAK inhibitor, 5-10 mg twice daily. Reverse transcribed after extraction, RNA yielded cDNA as the sequencing template. The assay was immunoSEQ multiplex PCR, and TCRdb's table has in-frame clones only and misses some. The data contain hundreds of thousands of clones, 66% of them singletons. The input for sequencing was CD4+ T cells sorted from blood, taken at week 44, from a patient treated with tofacitinib. The receptors were sampled from a human donor with alopecia areata.

J is TRBJ2-1 and V is TRBV14; D unresolved. V was shortened by 4 bases and J by 5 bases, with 9 bases between the two germline ends. The CDR3 spans 13 residues. Germline values: CDR1 SGHDN, CDR2 FVKESK. The DNA of the CDR3 is TGTGCCAGCAGCCTAAGAAGGGACAATGAGCAGTTCTTC. Its translation: CASSLRRDNEQFF.

The rearrangement links TRBV29-1 to TRBJ1-2; D gene uncertain. The CDR3 runs 12 residues. CDR1 and CDR2 (germline): SQVTM, ANQGSEA. The V gene lost 5 bases and the J gene lost 4 bases, with 11 bases spanning the gap. The CDR3 is CSVLRESYGYTF. The CDR3 bases are TGCAGCGTTTTACGTGAGAGCTATGGCTACACCTTC.

This chain uses TRBV10-2 with TRBJ2-5; D tentatively reads TRBD1 or TRBD2 (5 bases each). Germline CDR1 WSHSY, CDR2 SAAADI. V gave up 8 bases and J gave up 2 bases, with 12 bases separating them. This CDR3 is 13 amino acids long. CDR3 coding DNA: TGCGCCAGCGGCCGGGACCCACAAGAGACCCAGTACTTC. Its translation is CASGRDPQETQYF.

V is TRBV18 and J is TRBJ2-5; no clear D gene. Germline V gene sequence: CDR1 KGHSH, CDR2 LQKENI. The CDR3 is made up of 13 amino acids. V lost 6 bases to trimming and J lost 1 base, with 9 bases between them. CDR3 protein: CASSQLPQETQYF. Here the CDR3 DNA reads TGTGCCAGCTCCCAACTTCCCCAAGAGACCCAGTACTTC.

CDR3 DNA: TGCAGCGTCCCAGGACAGGGGGCTTTCGAGCAGTACTTC. Translation gives CSVPGQGAFEQYF. This chain connects TRBV29-1 to TRBJ2-7; 11 bases are a match to TRBD1. CDR3 length: 13 amino acids. Germline values: CDR1 SQVTM, CDR2 ANQGSEA. V lost 6 bases to trimming and J lost 6 bases; unmatched junction nucleotides: 7.

This clone has ten or more counts. The CDR3 DNA is TGCAGCGTTGGTGGGGAATCTGGTCTAGGCGAGCAGTACTTC. This translates into CSVGGESGLGEQYF. The chain couples TRBV29-1 to TRBJ2-7; D not certain. The CDR3 runs to 14 residues. V dropped 4 bases and J dropped 6 bases, with 19 bases sitting between them. Germline CDR1 reads SQVTM; CDR2 reads ANQGSEA.

This chain connects TRBV9 to TRBJ2-7; D could derive from TRBD1 or TRBD2 (5 bases each). CDR3 length: 13 residues. The germline V and J ends were trimmed by 2 bases and 7 bases, with 13 bases remaining between them. From germline, CDR1 is SGDLS and CDR2 YYNGEE. In DNA, the CDR3 is TGTGCCAGCAGCGTCTTCGGGGCTGAGGAGCAGTACTTC. Translating gives CASSVFGAEEQYF.

The chain combines TRBV2 with TRBJ1-2; a weak D match, TRBD1 (5 bases). The CDR3 covers 12 residues. Germline CDR1 and CDR2: SNHLY and FYNNEI. Deletions cut 2 bases from V and 6 bases from J, with 7 bases between. This chain's CDR3 is CASSETGDGYTF. CDR3 sequence (DNA): TGTGCCAGCAGTGAAACGGGGGATGGCTACACCTTC.

In its sample, this clone was seen a few times. The rearrangement uses TRBV10-1 and TRBJ1-2; possibly TRBD1 for D (6 bases). The CDR3 extends over 13 amino acids. Germline CDR1 and CDR2: WNHNN and SYGVQD (reference sequence). Trimming shortened V by 10 bases and J by 3 bases, and 15 bases separated the two germline ends. CDR3 coding DNA: TGCGCCACCAGCCGGACAGTGGACTATGGCTACACCTTC. It codes for CATSRTVDYGYTF.

The chain has TRBV5-4 and TRBJ2-5; TRBD1 or TRBD2 may be the D gene (5 bases each). The CDR3 is made up of 13 amino acids. V was cut by 4 bases and J by 3 bases, with 10 bases left in between. Germline CDR1 and CDR2: SGHNT and YYREEE (reference sequence). CDR3 amino acids: CASSPGPKETQYF. DNA for the CDR3: TGTGCCAGCAGCCCGGGACCGAAAGAGACCCAGTACTTC.

The rearrangement links TRBV29-1 to TRBJ2-7, with 12 bases identical to TRBD2. This CDR3 is built from 16 residues. From germline, CDR1 is SQVTM and CDR2 ANQGSEA. With V trimmed by 4 bases and J by 1 base, 8 bases remained unmatched. The CDR3 loop is CSVASTSGGFSYEQYF. The CDR3 DNA reads as TGCAGCGTTGCGTCGACTAGCGGGGGCTTTTCCTACGAGCAGTACTTC.

The rearrangement uses TRBV28 and TRBJ1-1; maybe TRBD1 (6 bases). Deletions cut 7 bases from V and 11 bases from J, with 17 bases between. CDR3 size: 12 residues. Per germline, CDR1 MDHEN and CDR2 SYDVKM. The CDR3 coding sequence is TGTGCCAGCACCTTGACAGGACTCAGGGCTTTCTTT. It specifies CASTLTGLRAFF.

The chain uses TRBV30 and TRBJ1-2, with D tentatively TRBD1 (5 bases). Germline CDR1 is GTSNPN and CDR2 is SVGIG (reference sequence). V lost 1 base to trimming and J lost 8 bases, with 11 bases between them. The CDR3 runs 12 residues. In DNA form, the CDR3 reads TGTGCCTGGAGTGATCAGGGCGGGGGCTACACCTTC. It translates to CAWSDQGGGYTF.

This clone was recorded a few times. The chain has TRBV29-1 and TRBJ2-2, with D possibly called TRBD1 or TRBD2 (5 bases each). CDR3 size: 15 residues. Germline assignment: CDR1 SQVTM and CDR2 ANQGSEA. Trimming took off 2 bases at V and 2 bases at J, with 12 bases between the two ends. CDR3 loop: CSVERGQGNTGELFF. Written as DNA, the CDR3 is TGCAGCGTTGAACGCGGGCAGGGCAACACCGGGGAGCTGTTTTTT.

The chain joins TRBV30 to TRBJ1-2, with 10 bases matching TRBD1. The CDR3 extends over 15 amino acids. CDR1 and CDR2 from the germline V gene are GTSNPN and SVGIG (reference sequence). After removal of 3 bases from V and 3 bases from J, the junction contained 7 bases not matched to a gene. CDR3 DNA: TGTGCCTGGAGGGAGCCGGACAGGGGGGACTATGGCTACACCTTC. Translating gives CAWREPDRGDYGYTF.

This clone was counted between two and nine times. This chain connects TRBV27 to TRBJ1-5, with D hard to call. Germline CDR1 is MNHEY and CDR2 is SMNVEV (reference sequence). The CDR3 runs 13 residues. V lost 2 bases and J lost 4, with 6 bases in between. This CDR3 is CASSLAVNQPQHF. The CDR3 nucleotides are TGTGCCAGCAGTTTAGCCGTAAATCAGCCCCAGCATTTT.

The chain combines TRBV5-6 with TRBJ2-1, with TRBD2 matching 9 bases. Germline V lookup: CDR1 SGHDT, CDR2 YYEEEE. J was trimmed by 5 bases and V by 0 bases; bases with no gene match: 6. CDR3 length: 16 residues. The CDR3 spells CASSLVGLAGHNEQFF. CDR3 bases: TGTGCCAGCAGCTTGGTTGGGCTAGCGGGGCACAATGAGCAGTTCTTC.

The chain has TRBV2 and TRBJ2-2, with D perhaps matching TRBD2 (5 bases). The ends were cut back, 4 bases at V and 6 bases at J, with 9 bases in the middle. Germline CDR1 is SNHLY and CDR2 is FYNNEI. The CDR3 consists of 13 residues. CDR3 residues: CASSVGGPGELFF. The DNA for the CDR3 is TGTGCCAGCAGTGTTGGAGGACCCGGGGAGCTGTTTTTT. Combining the CDR3 with reference TRBV2 and TRBJ2-2 gives the whole variable domain EPEVTQTPSHQVTQMGQEVILRCVPISNHLYFYWYRQILGQKVEFLVSFYNNEISEKSEIFDDQFSVERPDGSNFTLKIRSTKLEDSAMYFCASSVGGPGELFFGEGSRLTVL.

The rearrangement uses TRBV30 and TRBJ2-2, with D uncertain. CDR3 length: 11 amino acids. The germline CDR1 and CDR2 sequences are GTSNPN and SVGIG (reference sequence). DNA for the CDR3: TGTGATCGTCCCGGTTTCGGGGAGCTGTTTTTT. Translated, it gives CDRPGFGELFF.

The chain has TRBV14 and TRBJ2-7; D is uncertain. Trimming cost V 4 bases and J 6 bases, with 16 bases left between them. Germline-derived CDR1 and CDR2 are SGHDN and FVKESK. CDR3 length: 14 residues. Here the CDR3 reads CASSLRAGIGEQYF. The CDR3 nucleotides are TGTGCCAGCAGCCTCCGGGCAGGTATAGGCGAGCAGTACTTC.

The rearrangement joins TRBV15 to TRBJ2-3; perhaps TRBD2 as D (5 bases). The V and J ends lost 4 bases and 1 base respectively, with 18 bases between them. The CDR3 covers 17 residues. The germline V gene encodes CDR1 LNHNV and CDR2 YYDKDF (reference sequence). The CDR3 sequence: CATSISPGSRGTDTQYF. Written as DNA, the CDR3 is TGTGCCACCAGCATATCCCCGGGGAGCCGGGGCACAGATACGCAGTATTTT.

V is TRBV7-2 and J is TRBJ1-5; TRBD1 is a possible D gene (5 bases). With 5 bases removed from V and 0 bases from J, the gap between germline ends came to 5 bases. CDR3 length: 13 amino acids. Germline CDR1 reads SGHTA; CDR2 reads FQGNSA. CDR3 amino acids: CASSQGSNQPQHF. The CDR3 nucleotides read TGTGCCAGCAGCCAGGGTAGCAATCAGCCCCAGCATTTT.

CDR3 in amino acids: CASSFPCLFNEKLFF. The CDR3 DNA is TGTGCCAGCAGTTTTCCTTGTCTGTTTAATGAAAAACTGTTTTTT. The chain combines TRBV27 with TRBJ1-4; D unclear. Germline-derived CDR1 and CDR2 are MNHEY and SMNVEV (reference sequence). The CDR3 length is 15 residues. Trimming left V 3 bases short and J 4 bases short, with 12 bases between.